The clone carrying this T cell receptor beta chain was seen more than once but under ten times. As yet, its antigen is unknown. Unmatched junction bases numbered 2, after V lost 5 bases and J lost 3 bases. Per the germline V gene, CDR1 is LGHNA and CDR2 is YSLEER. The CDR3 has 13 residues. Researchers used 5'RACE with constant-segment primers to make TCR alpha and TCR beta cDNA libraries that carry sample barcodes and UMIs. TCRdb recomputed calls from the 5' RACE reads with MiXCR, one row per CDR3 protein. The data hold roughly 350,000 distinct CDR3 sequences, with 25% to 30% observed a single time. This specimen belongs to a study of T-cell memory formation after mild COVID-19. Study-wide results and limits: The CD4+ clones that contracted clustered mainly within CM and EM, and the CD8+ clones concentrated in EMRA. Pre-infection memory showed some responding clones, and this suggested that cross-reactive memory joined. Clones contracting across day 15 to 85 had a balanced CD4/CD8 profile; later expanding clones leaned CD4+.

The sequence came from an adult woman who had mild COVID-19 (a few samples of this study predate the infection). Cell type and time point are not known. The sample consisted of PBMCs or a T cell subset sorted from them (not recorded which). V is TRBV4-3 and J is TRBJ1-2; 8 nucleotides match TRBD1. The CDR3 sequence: CASSGQGHYGYTF. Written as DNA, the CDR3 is TGCGCCAGCAGCGGACAGGGCCACTATGGCTACACCTTC.